The clone carrying this T cell receptor beta chain has only a few counts. Its specificity is not known. A universal primer site was created by template switching, with the cDNA bearing unique molecular identifiers. Each CDR3 protein gets one entry after TCRdb re-called the 5' RACE reads with MiXCR. Among hundreds of thousands of distinct CDR3 sequences, approximately 6% were seen once, and the ten largest hold around 2%. The germline gives CDR1 SEHNR, CDR2 FQNEAQ (reference sequence). This CDR3 comprises 15 residues. Trimming cost V 4 bases and J 6 bases; bases outside gene matches: 2. This record comes from a study of identical twins. Study results and caveats: The abundant beta clonotypes from cord blood had fewer insertions, and memory repertoires had none of this.

Sequenced input: naive T cells sorted from blood. The V and J genes are TRBV7-9 and TRBJ2-1; TRBD2 aligns across 14 bases. This receptor was taken from a man aged 18 to 29 in good health. The CDR3, as DNA: TGTGCCAGCAGCTCGACTAGCGGGGGGGGCAATGAGCAGTTCTTC. As protein: CASSSTSGGGNEQFF.